This T cell receptor beta chain is from a study of Ad26.COV2.S vaccination and SARS-CoV-2 variants. Across the whole study: Intramuscular Ad26.COV2.S doses were given once or twice, 56 days apart. Study-wide results and limits: Spike-specific CD8+ and CD4+ T cell responses reportedly showed substantial breadth after vaccination. Placebo recipients showed lower spike-specific TCR breadth than vaccinees.

Sequencing used immunoSEQ multiplex PCR; TCRdb keeps in-frame clones, though not all of them. The table shows some 240,000 clones, with around 85% occurring only once. V shed 1 base and J 1 base; nucleotides not matched to a gene: 8. The germline V gene has CDR1 LGHNA and CDR2 YSLEER. The CDR3 loop spans 18 amino acids. A remark on this clone: The antigen is unknown.

Treatment: some 20 received Ad26.COV2.S at low or high dose, single or two shots; several received placebo; per-sample allocation not given. Samples came from day 63 after the first vaccine or placebo injection. Donation came from an adult in Boston who was aged 18-55 years. The chain links TRBV4-3 to TRBJ2-2, with TRBD2 identical over 8 bases. This receptor was taken from a person between 18 and 60 years old who received the Ad26.COV2.S COVID-19 vaccine or a placebo. Material: peripheral blood, obtained in a trial of Ad26.COV2.S vaccine versus placebo. CDR3 sequence reads: CASSQARYSGVNTGELFF. In nucleotides, the CDR3 is TGCGCCAGCAGCCAAGCGCGGTATAGCGGGGTGAACACCGGGGAGCTGTTTTTT.